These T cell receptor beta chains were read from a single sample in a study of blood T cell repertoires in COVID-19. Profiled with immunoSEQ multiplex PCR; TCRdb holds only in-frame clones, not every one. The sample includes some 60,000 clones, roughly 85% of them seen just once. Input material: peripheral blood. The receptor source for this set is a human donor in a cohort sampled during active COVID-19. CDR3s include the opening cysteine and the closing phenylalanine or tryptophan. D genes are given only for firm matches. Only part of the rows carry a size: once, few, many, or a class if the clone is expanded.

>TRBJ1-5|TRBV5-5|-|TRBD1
CASSLTGGNQPQHF
TGTGCCAGCAGCCTTACAGGGGGCAATCAGCCCCAGCATTTT
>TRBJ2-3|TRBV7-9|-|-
CASSPLRTDTQYF
TGTGCCAGCAGCCCCCTTCGCACAGATACGCAGTATTTT
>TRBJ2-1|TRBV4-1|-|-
CASSQESLPLQFF
TGCGCCAGCAGCCAAGAATCACTACCCTTACAGTTCTTC
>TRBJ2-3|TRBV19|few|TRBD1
CASTRRTGATTDTQYF
TGTGCCAGTACTCGGCGGACAGGGGCGACCACAGATACGCAGTATTTT
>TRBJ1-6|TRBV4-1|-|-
CASSQVALSSFSPLHF
TGCGCCAGCAGCCAAGTGGCCCTATCTAGTTTTTCACCCCTCCACTTT
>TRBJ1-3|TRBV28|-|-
CASSLPGTSSGNTIYF
TGTGCCAGCAGTTTGCCAGGAACGAGCTCTGGAAACACCATATATTTT
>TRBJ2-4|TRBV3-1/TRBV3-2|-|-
CASSPPGRWQNIQYF
TGTGCCAGCAGCCCACCAGGCAGGTGGCAAAACATTCAGTACTTC
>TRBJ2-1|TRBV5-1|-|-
CASSSGNEQFF
TGCGCCAGCAGTTCGGGTAATGAGCAGTTCTTC
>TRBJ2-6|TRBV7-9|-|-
CCSRGTGANVLTF
TGTTGTTCGCGAGGGACTGGGGCCAACGTCCTGACTTTC
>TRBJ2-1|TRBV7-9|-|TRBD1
CASSHRDRHNEQFF
TGTGCCAGCAGCCACCGGGACAGACACAATGAGCAGTTCTTC
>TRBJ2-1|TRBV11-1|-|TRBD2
CASSLSREGNEQFF
TGTGCCAGCAGCTTATCTAGGGAGGGCAATGAGCAGTTCTTC
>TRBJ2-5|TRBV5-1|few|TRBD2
CASSLQGLAGAQETQYF
TGCGCCAGCAGCTTGCAGGGACTAGCGGGGGCCCAAGAGACCCAGTACTTC
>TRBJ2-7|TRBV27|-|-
CASSFTGTPYEQYF
TGTGCCAGCAGTTTCACCGGGACACCGTACGAGCAGTACTTC
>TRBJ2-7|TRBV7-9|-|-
CASSLALGGRVDEQYF
TGTGCCAGCAGCTTAGCGTTAGGCGGTCGAGTGGACGAGCAGTACTTC
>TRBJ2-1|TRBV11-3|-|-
CASSLVAEQFF
TGTGCCAGCAGCTTAGTGGCAGAGCAGTTCTTC
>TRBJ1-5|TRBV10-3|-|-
CAISESRGNQPQHF
TGTGCCATCAGTGAGTCTCGAGGAAATCAGCCCCAGCATTTT
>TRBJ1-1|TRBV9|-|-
CASSLHPTGPNTEAFF
TGTGCCAGCAGCCTCCACCCGACAGGACCGAACACTGAAGCTTTCTTT
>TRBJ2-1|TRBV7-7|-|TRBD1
CASSLAPGGGEQFF
TGTGCCAGCAGCTTGGCCCCAGGGGGTGGTGAGCAGTTCTTC
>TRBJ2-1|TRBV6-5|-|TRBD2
CASRRTSSHYNEQFF
TGTGCCAGCAGAAGGACTAGCTCCCATTACAATGAGCAGTTCTTC
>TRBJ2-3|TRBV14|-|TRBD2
CASSIRSGRTDTQYF
TGTGCCAGCAGCATCCGTAGCGGGCGCACAGATACGCAGTATTTT
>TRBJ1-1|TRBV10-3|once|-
CASQLESNTEAFF
TGTGCCTCCCAATTAGAGTCGAACACTGAAGCTTTCTTT
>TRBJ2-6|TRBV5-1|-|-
CASSLVAGTSGANVLTF
TGCGCCAGCAGCTTGGTCGCAGGCACCTCTGGGGCCAACGTCCTGACTTTC
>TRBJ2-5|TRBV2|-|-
CASRVVTGLQETQYF
TGTGCCAGCAGGGTAGTGACAGGTTTACAAGAGACCCAGTACTTC
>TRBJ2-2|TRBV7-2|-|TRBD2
CASSLGLAGGSTGELFF
TGTGCCAGCAGCTTAGGCCTAGCGGGGGGGTCCACCGGGGAGCTGTTTTTT
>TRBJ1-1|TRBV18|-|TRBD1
CASLGTGLDTEAFF
TGTGCCAGCTTAGGGACAGGGTTGGACACTGAAGCTTTCTTT
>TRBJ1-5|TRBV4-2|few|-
CASSQDRGQPQHF
TGTGCCAGCAGCCAAGATCGGGGTCAGCCCCAGCATTTT
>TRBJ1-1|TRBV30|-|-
CAWIQGYTEAFF
TGTGCCTGGATTCAGGGATACACTGAAGCTTTCTTT
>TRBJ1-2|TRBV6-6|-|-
CASSHMTLANYGYTF
TGTGCCAGCAGTCACATGACACTAGCTAACTATGGCTACACCTTC
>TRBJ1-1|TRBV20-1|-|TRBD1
CSATDQGADTEAFF
TGCAGTGCTACTGATCAGGGGGCGGACACTGAAGCTTTCTTT
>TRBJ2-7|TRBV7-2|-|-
CASSRAWEQYF
TGTGCCAGCAGCCGCGCTTGGGAGCAGTACTTC
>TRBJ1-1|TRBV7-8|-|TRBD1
CASRSTGGEAEAFF
TGTGCCAGCAGGTCTACAGGGGGCGAGGCTGAAGCTTTCTTT
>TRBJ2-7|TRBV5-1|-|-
CASSKADGTAGEQYF
TGCGCCAGCAGCAAAGCGGACGGGACGGCGGGGGAGCAGTACTTC
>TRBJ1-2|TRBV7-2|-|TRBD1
CASSWTGTGDYTF
TGTGCCAGCAGCTGGACCGGGACAGGGGACTACACCTTC
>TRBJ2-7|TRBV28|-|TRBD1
CASSLLGRGSYEQYF
TGTGCCAGCAGTTTACTTGGCAGGGGGTCCTACGAGCAGTACTTC
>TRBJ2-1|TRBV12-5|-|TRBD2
CASGLVQVGGWEQFF
TGTGCTAGTGGTTTGGTACAGGTCGGGGGGTGGGAGCAGTTCTTC
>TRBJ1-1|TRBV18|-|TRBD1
CASSRILQGAEGEAFF
TGTGCCAGCTCACGAATCCTACAGGGGGCAGAGGGTGAAGCTTTCTTT
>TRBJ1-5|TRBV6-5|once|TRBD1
CASSRGHAPNQPQHF
TGTGCCAGCAGCAGGGGGCATGCCCCCAATCAGCCCCAGCATTTT
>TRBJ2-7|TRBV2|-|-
CASSGGPGGTYEQYF
TGTGCCAGCAGCGGCGGGCCGGGCGGAACCTACGAGCAGTACTTC
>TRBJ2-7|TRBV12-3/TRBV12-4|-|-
CASSPGQYEQYF
TGTGCCAGCAGCCCCGGACAGTACGAGCAGTACTTC
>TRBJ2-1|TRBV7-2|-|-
CASSTPWRRRGEQFF
TGTGCCAGCAGCACCCCGTGGAGGCGAAGAGGGGAGCAGTTCTTC
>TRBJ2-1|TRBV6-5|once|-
CASTNTGEQFF
TGTGCCAGCACGAATACAGGGGAGCAGTTCTTC
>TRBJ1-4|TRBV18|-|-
CASSTEQGGEKLFF
TGTGCCAGCTCAACGGAACAGGGTGGGGAAAAACTGTTTTTT
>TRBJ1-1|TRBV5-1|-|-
CASSFTGGNTEAFF
TGCGCCAGCAGCTTCACAGGCGGGAACACTGAAGCTTTCTTT
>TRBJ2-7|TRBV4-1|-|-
CASSPTPKDEQYF
TGCGCCAGCAGCCCAACACCAAAAGACGAGCAGTACTTC
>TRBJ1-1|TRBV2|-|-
CASRGQNTEAFF
TGTGCCAGCAGGGGACAGAACACTGAAGCTTTCTTT
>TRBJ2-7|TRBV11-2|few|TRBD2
CASSLVPRGGAHEQYF
TGTGCCAGCAGCTTAGTTCCCCGCGGGGGGGCCCACGAGCAGTACTTC
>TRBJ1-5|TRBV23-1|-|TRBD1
CASSQAAGGGNQPQHF
TGCGCCAGCAGTCAAGCGGCAGGGGGTGGCAATCAGCCCCAGCATTTT
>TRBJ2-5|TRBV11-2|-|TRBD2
CASSLGRLAGGPRETQYF
TGTGCCAGCAGCTTAGGGCGACTAGCGGGGGGGCCGAGGGAGACCCAGTACTTC
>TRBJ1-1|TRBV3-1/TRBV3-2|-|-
CASSSMGGGTEAFF
TGTGCCAGCAGCTCCATGGGGGGGGGCACTGAAGCTTTCTTT
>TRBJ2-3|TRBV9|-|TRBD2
CASGRLAGGQYTQYF
TGTGCCAGCGGCCGACTAGCGGGGGGGCAATATACGCAGTATTTT
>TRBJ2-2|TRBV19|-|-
CASSPGGENTGELFF
TGTGCCAGTAGTCCGGGGGGCGAAAACACCGGGGAGCTGTTTTTT
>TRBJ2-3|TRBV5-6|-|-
CASSFSGTTDTQYF
TGTGCCAGCAGCTTTAGCGGAACCACAGATACGCAGTATTTT
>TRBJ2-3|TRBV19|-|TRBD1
CASTRTGGTDTQYF
TGTGCCAGTACCCGGACAGGGGGCACAGATACGCAGTATTTT
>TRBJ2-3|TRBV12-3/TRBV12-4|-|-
CASSLNRDTQYF
TGTGCCAGCAGCCTTAACAGGGATACGCAGTATTTT
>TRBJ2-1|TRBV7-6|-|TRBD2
CASSLQAGGHNEQFF
TGTGCCAGCAGCTTACAAGCGGGGGGACACAATGAGCAGTTCTTC
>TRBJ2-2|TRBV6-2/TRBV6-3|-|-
CASSRDSNTGELFF
TGTGCCAGCAGTCGGGACTCGAACACCGGGGAGCTGTTTTTT
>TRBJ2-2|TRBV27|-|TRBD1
CASSLVGGNTGELFF
TGTGCCAGCAGTTTGGTAGGGGGCAACACCGGGGAGCTGTTTTTT
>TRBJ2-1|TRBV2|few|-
CASRGRGAVYNEQFF
TGTGCCAGCAGGGGGAGGGGGGCGGTTTACAATGAGCAGTTCTTC
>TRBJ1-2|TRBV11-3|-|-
CASSLGGVDYGYTF
TGTGCCAGCAGCTTAGGGGGGGTTGACTATGGCTACACCTTC